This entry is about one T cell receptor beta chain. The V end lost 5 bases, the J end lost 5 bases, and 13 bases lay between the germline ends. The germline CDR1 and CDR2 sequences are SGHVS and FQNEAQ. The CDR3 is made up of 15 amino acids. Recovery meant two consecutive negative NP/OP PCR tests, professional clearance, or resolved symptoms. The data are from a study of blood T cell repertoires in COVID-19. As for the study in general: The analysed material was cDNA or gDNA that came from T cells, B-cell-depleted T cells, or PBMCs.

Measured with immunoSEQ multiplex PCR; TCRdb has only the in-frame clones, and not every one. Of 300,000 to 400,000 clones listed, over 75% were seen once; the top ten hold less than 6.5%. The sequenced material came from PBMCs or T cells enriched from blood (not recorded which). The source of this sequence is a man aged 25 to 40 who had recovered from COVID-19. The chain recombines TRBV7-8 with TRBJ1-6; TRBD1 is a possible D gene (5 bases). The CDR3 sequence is CASSRKGNHNSPLHF. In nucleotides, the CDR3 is TGTGCCAGCAGCCGTAAGGGGAATCATAATTCACCCCTCCACTTT.